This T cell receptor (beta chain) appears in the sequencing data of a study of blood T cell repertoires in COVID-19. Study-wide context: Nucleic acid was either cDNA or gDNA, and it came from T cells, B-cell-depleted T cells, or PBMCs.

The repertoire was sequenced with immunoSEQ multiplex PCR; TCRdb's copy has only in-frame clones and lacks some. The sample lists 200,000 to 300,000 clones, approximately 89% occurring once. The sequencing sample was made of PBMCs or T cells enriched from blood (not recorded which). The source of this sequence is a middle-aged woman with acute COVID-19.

The CDR3 DNA is TGTGCCAGCAGTTACCAAGCGGGCGGGGCCAAAAACATTCAGTACTTC. Translated: CASSYQAGGAKNIQYF. This chain joins TRBV6-5 and TRBJ2-4, with D perhaps TRBD2 (6 bases). Trimming left V 2 bases short and J 1 base short, with 12 bases between. Germline V CDR1 and CDR2: MNHEY, SVGAGI. CDR3 length: 16 amino acids.